The 16 T cell receptor beta chains below come from one sample, sequenced in a study of CD8 T cells in ankylosing spondylitis (dated by TCRdb to 2015 to 2018). The full study reports these points: Blood from ankylosing spondylitis patients appeared to be characterized by a TCR beta motif made up of about 8 highly homologous amino acid variants.

Library preparation used 5' RACE. The sequencer was an Illumina HiSeq 2500. In-frame beta chains were kept once TCRdb had trimmed the public reads at Q25 with fastp and called clones with MiXCR. Rows are combined by CDR3 protein, so each entry shows the most common genes and DNA. Across this sample there are over 450,000 distinct CDR3 sequences, with roughly 13% seen only once. Around 6.8% of the sample rests with the top ten. Their recognized antigens are unknown. Material: blood, either unsorted or a sorted T cell fraction (not recorded which). The receptors here all came from a male donor with ankylosing spondylitis.

A few counts support this clonotype. V is TRBV4-1 and J is TRBJ2-3, with D hard to call. Trimming took off 0 bases at V and 6 bases at J, with 4 bases between the two ends. CDR3 size: 12 residues. Germline CDR1 is MGHRA and CDR2 is YSYEKL. The CDR3 DNA is TGCGCCAGCAGCCAAGACTGGGATACGCAGTATTTT. Its translation: CASSQDWDTQYF.

V is TRBV2 and J is TRBJ2-2; no clear D. The CDR3 runs 15 residues. Trimming shortened V by 2 bases and J by 0 bases, and 7 bases separated the two germline ends. The germline gives CDR1 SNHLY, CDR2 FYNNEI. The CDR3 DNA follows: TGTGCCAGCAGTGAACTTACCGCGAACACCGGGGAGCTGTTTTTT. Translating it yields CASSELTANTGELFF.

This clonotype appeared a few times. This chain joins TRBV3-1 and TRBJ1-1, with TRBD1 identical over 7 bases. The CDR3 is 13 residues long. J gave up 6 bases and V 7 bases, and 8 bases lay outside the gene matches. CDR1 and CDR2 (germline): LGHDT, YNNKEL (reference sequence). The DNA for the CDR3 is TGTGCCAGCACTCTCAGGGGGAGGGCTGAAGCTTTCTTT. Amino acid sequence: CASTLRGRAEAFF.

The CDR3 sequence is CASSKGPTVEQYF. CDR3 nucleotides: TGTGCCAGCAGCAAAGGGCCTACGGTCGAGCAGTACTTC. This chain joins TRBV21-1 and TRBJ2-7. TRBV21-1 is annotated as a pseudogene. The CDR3 has 13 amino acids.

This clonotype came up a few times. The gene calls are TRBV29-1 and TRBJ1-1; 7 nucleotides line up with TRBD1. J gave up 10 bases and V 7 bases, and 12 bases lay outside the gene matches. From germline, CDR1 is SQVTM and CDR2 ANQGSEA. This CDR3 region has 12 residues. This chain's CDR3 is CSDQGGALGAFF. As DNA, the CDR3 is TGCAGCGACCAAGGGGGCGCGTTGGGAGCTTTCTTT.

CDR3 in amino acids: CASGLNRGRGTDTQYF. CDR3 sequence (DNA): TGTGCTAGTGGTTTGAACCGGGGAAGAGGCACAGATACGCAGTATTTT. The rearrangement joins TRBV12-5 to TRBJ2-3, with a tentative D call TRBD2 (5 bases). Germline V gives CDR1 LGHNT, CDR2 FRNRAP. V was clipped by 2 bases and J by 1 base, with 13 bases between them. This CDR3 is 16 amino acids long. The whole variable domain, filled in from reference TRBV12-5 and TRBJ2-3, reads DARVTQTPRHKVTEMGQEVTMRCQPILGHNTVFWYRQTMMQGLELLAYFRNRAPLDDSGMPKDRFSAEMPDATLATLKIQPSEPRDSAVYFCASGLNRGRGTDTQYFGPGTRLTVL.

This clonotype has only a few counts. This CDR3 reads CASSFPGQGALGYTF. The CDR3 bases are TGTGCCAGCAGTTTCCCGGGACAGGGGGCGCTTGGCTACACCTTC. The chain has TRBV6-5 and TRBJ1-2; TRBD1 aligns across 12 bases. The CDR3 is made up of 15 amino acids. With 4 bases clipped from V and 7 bases from J, the junction kept 7 bases outside the gene matches. The V gene's germline CDR1 is MNHEY and CDR2 SVGAGI.

At least ten counts were recorded for this clonotype. The chain carries TRBV29-1 and TRBJ2-7; 10 nucleotides line up with TRBD2. Germline V CDR1 and CDR2: SQVTM, ANQGSEA. This CDR3 spans 16 amino acids. After removal of 6 bases from V and 4 bases from J, the junction contained 15 bases not matched to a gene. The CDR3 sequence: CSVGPFLTSGKYEQYV. The DNA of the CDR3 is TGCAGCGTGGGGCCTTTCTTAACTAGCGGGAAATACGAGCAGTACGTC.

V and J are TRBV7-2 and TRBJ1-1, with TRBD1 matching 8 bases. CDR3 length: 15 amino acids. After removal of 2 bases from V and 3 bases from J, the junction contained 5 bases not matched to a gene. Germline values: CDR1 SGHTA, CDR2 FQGNSA. CDR3 residues: CASSLKRTGYTEAFF. The CDR3 region has the DNA TGTGCCAGCAGCTTAAAAAGGACAGGGTACACTGAAGCTTTCTTT.

This clonotype was found a few times. The chain links TRBV5-1 to TRBJ1-5, with no clear D. In germline, CDR1 is SGHRS, CDR2 YFSETQ. The CDR3 loop spans 13 amino acids. Trimming took off 0 bases at V and 6 bases at J, with 7 bases between the two ends. As DNA, the CDR3 is TGCGCCAGCAGCTTGGGTGAGGGTCAGCCCCAGCATTTT. Translating it yields CASSLGEGQPQHF.

This clonotype was seen more than once but under ten times. V usage is TRBV6-1 and J usage is TRBJ1-4, with D maybe TRBD1 (5 bases). The V gene's germline CDR1 is MNHNS and CDR2 SASEGT. Trimming pared 6 bases from V and 3 bases from J, leaving 11 bases between. The CDR3 spans 14 residues. CDR3 DNA: TGTGCCAGCAGGTCGGGGCCGGCTAATGAAAAACTGTTTTTT. Protein: CASRSGPANEKLFF.

The chain has TRBV27 and TRBJ1-2, with 8 bases that match TRBD1. The germline V gene has CDR1 MNHEY and CDR2 SMNVEV (reference sequence). J was trimmed by 2 bases and V by 0 bases; bases with no gene match: 2. The CDR3 runs to 15 residues. The CDR3 loop is CASSLSAGGNYGYTF. Written as DNA, the CDR3 is TGTGCCAGCAGTTTATCTGCAGGGGGCAACTATGGCTACACCTTC.

This clonotype turned up a few times. The gene calls are TRBV12-3 or TRBV12-4 and TRBJ1-5; a possible D gene is TRBD1 (5 bases). V was clipped by 9 bases and J by 2 bases, with 8 bases between them. CDR3 length: 12 amino acids. The CDR3 here is CASEGGNQPQHF. Here the CDR3 DNA reads TGTGCCAGTGAAGGGGGCAATCAGCCCCAGCATTTT.

The chain recombines TRBV28 with TRBJ2-5; no reliable D call. Germline V CDR1 and CDR2: MDHEN, SYDVKM. CDR3 length: 13 residues. Trimming removed 7 bases from V and 0 bases from J, with 9 bases in between. CDR3 amino acids: CASKLSNQETQYF. CDR3 DNA sequence: TGTGCCAGCAAGCTATCGAACCAAGAGACCCAGTACTTC.

The chain joins TRBV20-1 to TRBJ2-1; TRBD2 matches 12 bases. This CDR3 is built from 17 residues. Germline CDR1 DFQATT, CDR2 SNEGSKA (reference sequence). V dropped 1 base and J dropped 5; count of bases not matched to a gene: 9. The CDR3 nucleotides are TGCAGTGCTAGAGCCCTCGGACTAGCGGGATTGAACAATGAGCAGTTCTTC. Protein sequence: CSARALGLAGLNNEQFF.

The chain has TRBV19 and TRBJ2-1; 10 nucleotides match TRBD2. The germline V gene encodes CDR1 LNHDA and CDR2 SQIVND (reference sequence). V was pared by 0 bases and J by 12 bases, with 20 bases of the junction left unmatched. This CDR3 spans 19 amino acids. CDR3 protein: CASSIEFLSGAGGQYAQFF. CDR3 coding DNA: TGTGCCAGTAGTATAGAATTCCTCTCGGGAGCGGGAGGGCAGTATGCGCAGTTCTTC. The full variable domain, in which reference TRBV19 and TRBJ2-1 provide the parts outside the CDR3, is DGGITQSPKYLFRKEGQNVTLSCEQNLNHDAMYWYRQDPGQGLRLIYYSQIVNDFQKGDIAEGYSVSREKKESFPLTVTSAQKNPTAFYLCASSIEFLSGAGGQYAQFFGPGTRLTVL.